This section outlines one T cell receptor beta chain sequence together with its context. No antigen is known for it. This specimen comes from a study of beta chain features in type 1 diabetes. cDNA synthesis used the whole RNA isolate, giving expressed TCRB sequences. Produced via immunoSEQ multiplex PCR; TCRdb's table is partial and in-frame only. Of nearly 250,000 clones listed, roughly an eighth were seen once; the top ten hold roughly 0.024%. Study-wide points: The study notes PCR might favor shorter templates equally in patients and controls. Relative to healthy donors, patients appeared to have naive, central memory and Treg TCRB repertoires that were more similar.

One heparinised draw, averaging roughly 110 mL, was taken per donor. The authors sorted CD4+ naive, central memory, regulatory and stem cell-like memory cells via CD45RO/CCR7/CD25/CD127/CD95/CD27. In germline, CDR1 is SGHRS, CDR2 YFSETQ. Trimming removed 0 bases at V and 2 bases at J, with 12 bases between. The CDR3 extends over 16 amino acids. The genes are TRBV5-1 and TRBJ1-5, with a possible D match to TRBD1 (5 bases). This TCR derives from a middle-aged woman in good health. Source material: naive CD4+ T cells from blood. The CDR3 spells CASSLDSQGGNQPQHF. CDR3 coding DNA: TGCGCCAGCAGCTTGGACTCCCAGGGTGGCAATCAGCCCCAGCATTTT.